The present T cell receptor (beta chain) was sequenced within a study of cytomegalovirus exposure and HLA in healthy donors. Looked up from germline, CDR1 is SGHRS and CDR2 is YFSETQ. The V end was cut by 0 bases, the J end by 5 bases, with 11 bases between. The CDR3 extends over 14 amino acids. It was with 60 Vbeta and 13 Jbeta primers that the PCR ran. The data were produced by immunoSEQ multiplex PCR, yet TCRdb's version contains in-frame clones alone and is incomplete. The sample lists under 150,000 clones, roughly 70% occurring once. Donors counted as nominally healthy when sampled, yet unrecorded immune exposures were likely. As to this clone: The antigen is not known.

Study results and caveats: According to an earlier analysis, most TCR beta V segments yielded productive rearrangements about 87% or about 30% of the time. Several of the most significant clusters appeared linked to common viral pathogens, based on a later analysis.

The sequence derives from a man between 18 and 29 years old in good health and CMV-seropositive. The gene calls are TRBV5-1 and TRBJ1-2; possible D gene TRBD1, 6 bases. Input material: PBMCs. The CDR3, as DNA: TGCGCCAGCAGCTTGGTGGGGGCCCCTTATGGCTACACCTTC. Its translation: CASSLVGAPYGYTF.